Listed below are T cell receptor beta chains from one sample, sequenced in a study of blood T cells in healthy people across ages. TCRdb passed the 5' RACE reads through MiXCR, listing each CDR3 protein once. Here the sample spans 1.5 million to 2 million distinct CDR3 sequences, over 25% being singletons. Sequenced material: blood. These receptors came from a woman aged 25 to 45 in good health. The CDR3 runs from the conserved cysteine through the conserved F or W. Each record gives: V gene, J gene, CDR3 protein.

TRBV20-1	TRBJ2-4	CSAGGQGALRVEQYF
TRBV20-1	TRBJ1-1	CSARPTGGAFF
TRBV9	TRBJ2-1	CASSVKLAGPYNEQFF
TRBV28	TRBJ2-1	CASSPWREGNEQFF
TRBV29-1	TRBJ1-2	CSVPRRHTANYGYTF
TRBV20-1	TRBJ2-1	CSARDPFGLAGPHNEQFF
TRBV2	TRBJ2-1	CASGEGRELNEQFF
TRBV6-5	TRBJ1-5	CASSYRWQSNQPQHF
TRBV5-1	TRBJ1-1	CASSAQSGGDTEAFF
TRBV5-1	TRBJ1-1	CASRGQVSYTEAFF
TRBV20-1	TRBJ1-4	CSATDRSGNEKLFF
TRBV2	TRBJ2-1	CATNLAGGYNEQFF
TRBV4-2	TRBJ1-4	CASSQGDGATNEKLFF
TRBV6-5	TRBJ2-5	CASSSQIRDSQETQYF
TRBV7-9	.	CASSTLLTGTGSHEQYF
TRBV7-2	TRBJ1-6	CASSIRDTGWGSPLHF
TRBV19	TRBJ2-1	CASSDPASGSYNEQFF
TRBV10-2	TRBJ2-7	CASRASGSVAEQYF
TRBV12-3/TRBV12-4	TRBJ1-5	CANSFRAGTRQPQHF
TRBV5-5	TRBJ2-3	CASSLHLPETSTDTQYF
TRBV12-3/TRBV12-4	TRBJ2-3	CASSSPGQGISDTQYF
TRBV4-2	.	CVSSQDIGQFYNEQYF
TRBV11-2	TRBJ2-1	CASSQDASVYNEQFF
TRBV6-5	TRBJ1-1	CARSRGTDKVNTEAFF
TRBV7-2	TRBJ2-3	CASSLARPPTTDTQYF
TRBV12-3/TRBV12-4	TRBJ2-1	CASRSTSGRDNEQFF
TRBV28	TRBJ1-5	CASSPPGPRGQPQHF
TRBV2	TRBJ1-6	CASRRRGGYPLHF
TRBV7-2	TRBJ2-1	CASSWDRGRNNEQFF
TRBV20-1	TRBJ1-4	CSALIPGRFNEKLFF
TRBV4-1	TRBJ2-7	CASSRNSGGSYEQYF
TRBV3-1	TRBJ2-3	CASSQGLATDTQYF
TRBV20-1	TRBJ2-1	CSARRGPGRNEQFF
TRBV15	TRBJ2-3	CATSRGSGASTDTQYF
TRBV2	TRBJ2-7	CASSENGVAYEQYF
TRBV5-6	TRBJ2-7	CASSPSPPSGRAFEQYF
TRBV29-1	TRBJ2-7	CSVRSQSSYKQYF
TRBV12-3/TRBV12-4	TRBJ2-3	CASSFPRSRGGPTDTQYF
TRBV20-1	TRBJ1-2	CSWSLNANYGYTF
TRBV20-1	TRBJ1-2	CSARDPRGRGGGYTF
TRBV7-9	TRBJ1-1	CASSAIAGGTGEAFF
TRBV7-2	TRBJ2-7	CASSLRPPGGGNYEQYF
TRBV5-5	TRBJ2-1	CASSLGFRLKTEKGQFF